Presented here are 31 T cell receptor beta chains from one specimen sequenced in a study of T cell responses to AZD1222 COVID-19 vaccine. Profiled with immunoSEQ multiplex PCR; TCRdb holds only in-frame clones, not every one. The table includes 160,000 or so clones, around 92% detected once. This sample comprised peripheral blood, obtained on day 0 of MenACWY control vaccination. The receptors stem from an adult in good health.

This clone was seen only once. This rearrangement joins TRBV30 to TRBJ1-1; maybe TRBD1 (6 bases). This CDR3 contains 13 residues. Germline CDR1 and CDR2: GTSNPN and SVGIG (reference sequence). V was pared by 1 base and J by 3 bases, with 9 bases between. CDR3 loop: CAWSEGGDTEAFF. Here the CDR3 DNA reads TGTGCCTGGAGTGAGGGGGGGGACACTGAAGCTTTCTTT. Looking up the rest from reference TRBV30 and TRBJ1-1 gives the full variable domain: SQTIHQWPATLVQPVGSPLSLECTVEGTSNPNLYWYRQAAGRGLQLLFYSVGIGQISSEVPQNLSASRPQDRQFILSSKKLLLSDSGFYLCAWSEGGDTEAFFGQGTRLTVV.

The V gene is TRBV29-1, the J gene TRBJ1-1, with unresolved D. This CDR3 has 11 amino acids. The germline gives CDR1 SQVTM, CDR2 ANQGSEA. Trimming took 3 bases from V and 1 from J, leaving 3 bases between them. In DNA, the CDR3 is TGCAGCGTTGATCCGAACACTGAAGCTTTCTTT. This sequence encodes CSVDPNTEAFF.

V is TRBV28 and J is TRBJ1-2; D remains unclear. V was trimmed by 6 bases and J by 3 bases, leaving 5 bases between them. The length of the CDR3 is 11 residues. Per the germline V gene, CDR1 is MDHEN and CDR2 is SYDVKM. The CDR3 DNA reads TGTGCCAGCAGATTGGACTATGGCTACACCTTC. Translating it yields CASRLDYGYTF.

The chain links TRBV5-1 to TRBJ2-7; D uncertain. V gave up 2 bases and J gave up 0 bases, with 9 bases separating them. Looked up from germline, CDR1 is SGHRS and CDR2 is YFSETQ. CDR3 length: 14 amino acids. The CDR3 sequence: CASSFGRFSYEQYF. The DNA for the CDR3 is TGCGCCAGCAGCTTTGGCCGATTCTCCTACGAGCAGTACTTC.

The rearrangement joins TRBV6-5 to TRBJ1-6; D might be TRBD1 (5 bases). The CDR3 sequence is 15 residues long. Germline V gene lookup returns CDR1 MNHEY and CDR2 SVGAGI. Trimming left V 0 bases short and J 10 bases short, with 13 bases between. The DNA of the CDR3 is TGTGCCAGCAGTTACTCGTTGACCGGGGGGTCACCCCTCCACTTT. This gives the protein CASSYSLTGGSPLHF.

This rearrangement joins TRBV29-1 to TRBJ2-7; 12 nucleotides line up with TRBD2. Germline trimming cut 2 bases from V and 4 bases from J; bases unmatched to any gene: 9. Germline V gene sequence: CDR1 SQVTM, CDR2 ANQGSEA. The CDR3 is made up of 16 amino acids. CDR3 in amino acids: CSVETPTSGSSYEQYF. Written as DNA, the CDR3 is TGCAGCGTTGAAACCCCGACTAGCGGGAGTTCTTACGAGCAGTACTTC.

This sequence joins TRBV18 and TRBJ1-4, with TRBD1 matching over 8 bases. Germline V gives CDR1 KGHSH, CDR2 LQKENI. V shed 6 bases and J 4 bases; nucleotides not matched to a gene: 4. The CDR3 is made up of 14 amino acids. The CDR3 nucleotides are TGTGCCAGCTCCTGGGGACAGGATAATGAAAAACTGTTTTTT. Its translation is CASSWGQDNEKLFF.

The chain couples TRBV19 to TRBJ1-2; a weak D match, TRBD1 (5 bases). This CDR3 spans 17 amino acids. The germline CDR1 and CDR2 sequences are LNHDA and SQIVND (reference sequence). Trimming cost V 5 bases and J 0 bases, with 19 bases left between them. The CDR3 loop reads CASSEGRQWVSNYGYTF. CDR3 in DNA: TGTGCCAGTAGTGAGGGACGGCAGTGGGTCTCTAACTATGGCTACACCTTC.

The chain links TRBV3-1 (or the pseudogene TRBV3-2) to TRBJ2-7; weak D call: TRBD2 (5 bases). CDR1 LGHDT and CDR2 YNNKEL come from the germline V gene (reference sequence). The germline V and J ends were trimmed by 3 bases and 4 bases, with 16 bases remaining between them. The CDR3 has 15 residues. For the CDR3, the DNA is TGTGCCAGCAGCCAGGGTCTGACCCGCGGGTACGAGCAGTACTTC. It translates to CASSQGLTRGYEQYF.

The chain employs TRBV10-1 and TRBJ1-2; D perhaps matches TRBD1 (5 bases). V lost 4 bases, J lost 5 bases, and 11 bases lay in between. Germline-derived CDR1 and CDR2 are WNHNN and SYGVQD (reference sequence). CDR3 length: 13 amino acids. The CDR3 spells CASSAQGHYGYTF. The CDR3 DNA is TGCGCCAGCAGTGCCCAGGGCCATTATGGCTACACCTTC.

The rearrangement uses TRBV12-3 or TRBV12-4 and TRBJ1-5, with D uncertain. Deletions cut 1 base from V and 11 bases from J, with 6 bases between. The CDR3 has 11 residues. The CDR3 region is CASSLGFAQHF. In nucleotides, the CDR3 is TGTGCCAGCAGTTTAGGATTTGCCCAGCATTTT.

The genes are TRBV28 and TRBJ2-3; D is uncertain. The CDR3 contains 15 residues. The germline V and J ends were trimmed by 6 bases and 2 bases, with 15 bases remaining between them. CDR1 and CDR2 from the germline V gene are MDHEN and SYDVKM. The CDR3 protein is CASSISGTNTDTQYF. The CDR3 nucleotides are TGTGCCAGCAGCATCTCGGGCACGAACACAGATACGCAGTATTTT.

The V and J genes are TRBV29-1 and TRBJ1-5, with D uncertain. This CDR3 comprises 13 residues. Trimming cost V 7 bases and J 0 bases, with 10 bases left between them. From germline, CDR1 is SQVTM and CDR2 ANQGSEA. The CDR3 region is CSAEPDSNQPQHF. CDR3 in DNA: TGCAGCGCTGAGCCGGATAGCAATCAGCCCCAGCATTTT.

This chain connects TRBV5-1 to TRBJ1-4; 10 nucleotides agree with TRBD1. V was clipped by 0 bases and J by 8 bases; unmatched bases: 4. Germline assignment: CDR1 SGHRS and CDR2 YFSETQ. This CDR3 has 15 amino acids. In nucleotides, the CDR3 is TGCGCCAGCAGCTTGGTAGGGACAGGGGTCGAAAAACTGTTTTTT. Protein product: CASSLVGTGVEKLFF. The variable domain in full, with the rest retrieved from reference TRBV5-1 and TRBJ1-4, is KAGVTQTPRYLIKTRGQQVTLSCSPISGHRSVSWYQQTPGQGLQFLFEYFSETQRNKGNFPGRFSGRQFSNSRSEMNVSTLELGDSALYLCASSLVGTGVEKLFFGSGTQLSVL.

The chain uses TRBV5-1 and TRBJ2-3; 8 nucleotides line up with TRBD2. The germline gives CDR1 SGHRS, CDR2 YFSETQ. V was pared by 2 bases and J by 0 bases, with 2 bases of the junction left unmatched. This CDR3 has 15 amino acids. This CDR3 reads CASSFSGKSTDTQYF. CDR3 coding DNA: TGCGCCAGCAGCTTTAGCGGGAAAAGCACAGATACGCAGTATTTT. Using reference TRBV5-1 and TRBJ2-3 for the parts outside the CDR3, the full variable domain is KAGVTQTPRYLIKTRGQQVTLSCSPISGHRSVSWYQQTPGQGLQFLFEYFSETQRNKGNFPGRFSGRQFSNSRSEMNVSTLELGDSALYLCASSFSGKSTDTQYFGPGTRLTVL.

The chain links TRBV7-9 to TRBJ1-5, with D possibly being TRBD1 (5 bases). The CDR3 is 15 residues long. The V end was cut by 5 bases, the J end by 3 bases, with 14 bases between. Germline lookup yields CDR1 SEHNR and CDR2 FQNEAQ (reference sequence). CDR3 residues: CASSDSGKFNQPQHF. CDR3 DNA sequence: TGTGCCAGCAGCGACTCAGGGAAGTTCAATCAGCCCCAGCATTTT.

This chain links TRBV7-2 with TRBJ2-1; no reliable D call. The CDR3 extends over 13 amino acids. The germline V and J ends were trimmed by 0 bases and 6 bases, with 6 bases remaining between them. Germline CDR1 reads SGHTA; CDR2 reads FQGNSA. CDR3 residues: CASSLAVANEQFF. Written as DNA, the CDR3 is TGTGCCAGCAGCTTAGCGGTAGCCAATGAGCAGTTCTTC.

The rearrangement joins TRBV29-1 to TRBJ1-3; no clear D. Between the trimmed V and J ends, which lost 4 bases and 1 base, there was a span of 5 bases. The CDR3 has 12 amino acids. Per germline, CDR1 SQVTM and CDR2 ANQGSEA. CDR3 sequence: CSVVQSGNTIYF. Here the CDR3 DNA reads TGCAGCGTTGTTCAATCTGGAAACACCATATATTTT.

The chain joins TRBV28 to TRBJ2-7, with 8 bases fitting TRBD2. V was pared by 5 bases and J by 4 bases, with 10 bases of the junction left unmatched. The CDR3 is made up of 15 amino acids. The germline V gene has CDR1 MDHEN and CDR2 SYDVKM. The CDR3 reads CASSLLVAGNYEQYF. The CDR3 region has the DNA TGTGCCAGCAGTCTCCTGGTAGCGGGGAATTACGAGCAGTACTTC.

The chain links TRBV5-4 to TRBJ1-2; 8 bases map to TRBD1. In germline, CDR1 is SGHNT, CDR2 YYREEE (reference sequence). The CDR3 is 14 residues long. J was trimmed by 4 bases and V by 4 bases; bases with no gene match: 6. The chain's CDR3 is CASSPGQGSYGYTF. In DNA, the CDR3 is TGTGCCAGCAGCCCTGGACAGGGATCCTATGGCTACACCTTC.

The chain combines TRBV19 with TRBJ2-2; D might be TRBD1 or TRBD2, each matching 5 bases. Germline V gene lookup returns CDR1 LNHDA and CDR2 SQIVND (reference sequence). Between the trimmed V and J ends, which lost 5 bases and 4 bases, there was a span of 8 bases. The CDR3 runs 13 residues. The CDR3 here is CASSRGLTGELFF. CDR3 bases: TGTGCCAGTAGTCGGGGCCTCACCGGGGAGCTGTTTTTT.

The V gene is TRBV18, the J gene TRBJ2-7; 9 positions agree with TRBD1. CDR1 and CDR2 (germline): KGHSH, LQKENI. V trimming: 6 bases; J trimming: 0 bases; junction bases outside the gene matches: 9. The CDR3 is made up of 16 amino acids. Written as DNA, the CDR3 is TGTGCCAGCTCCCCGAAACAGGGGGCCGTCTCCTACGAGCAGTACTTC. Amino acids: CASSPKQGAVSYEQYF.

This chain links TRBV29-1 with TRBJ2-7; 7 bases agree with TRBD2. There are 15 residues in the CDR3. Unmatched junction bases numbered 6, after V lost 1 base and J lost 0 bases. Germline CDR1 SQVTM, CDR2 ANQGSEA. CDR3 in DNA: TGCAGCGTTGAAGCGGGGGGACCAAGCTCCTACGAGCAGTACTTC. Protein sequence: CSVEAGGPSSYEQYF.

The rearrangement uses TRBV9 and TRBJ1-3; unclear D gene. CDR3 length: 15 residues. Trimming stripped 0 bases from V and 4 bases from J, with 11 bases between. CDR1 is SGDLS and CDR2 is YYNGEE in the germline V gene. The CDR3 DNA follows: TGTGCCAGCAGCGTAGAGGCCGTGAGGGGAAACACCATATATTTT. It translates to CASSVEAVRGNTIYF.

This chain joins TRBV5-5 and TRBJ1-6, with 8 bases identical to TRBD1. CDR3 length equals 15 residues. Germline V lookup: CDR1 SGHKS, CDR2 YYEKEE (reference sequence). Trimming cost V 1 base and J 9 bases; bases outside gene matches: 6. Written as DNA, the CDR3 is TGTGCCAGCAGCTTGATGGACAGGGTTTCTTCACCCCTCCACTTT. Protein sequence: CASSLMDRVSSPLHF.

The gene calls are TRBV11-1 and TRBJ1-6; TRBD1 is a possible D gene (5 bases). The germline V gene encodes CDR1 SGHAT and CDR2 FQDESV (reference sequence). Between the trimmed V and J ends, which lost 5 bases and 6 bases, there was a span of 11 bases. The CDR3 is 14 amino acids. The CDR3 DNA reads TGTGCCAGCAGCCGGGACCCCGCTAATTCACCCCTCCACTTT. Translated: CASSRDPANSPLHF.

The chain recombines TRBV28 with TRBJ2-2; D may be TRBD1 (6 bases). This CDR3 comprises 13 residues. Germline V gene sequence: CDR1 MDHEN, CDR2 SYDVKM. With 11 bases removed from V and 1 base from J, the gap between germline ends came to 11 bases. As DNA, the CDR3 is TGTGCCCTTGGGACAAGGAACACCGGGGAGCTGTTTTTT. Its translation: CALGTRNTGELFF. The full variable domain, completed using reference TRBV28 and TRBJ2-2, is DVKVTQSSRYLVKRTGEKVFLECVQDMDHENMFWYRQDPGLGLRLIYFSYDVKMKEKGDIPEGYSVSREKKERFSLILESASTNQTSMYLCALGTRNTGELFFGEGSRLTVL.

The rearrangement links TRBV20-1 to TRBJ2-4; D not certain. The V end was cut by 3 bases, the J end by 12 bases, with 9 bases between. Germline loops: CDR1 DFQATT, CDR2 SNEGSKA (reference sequence). The length of the CDR3 is 10 residues. The CDR3 loop reads CSASGGTQYF. CDR3 in DNA: TGCAGTGCTAGTGGTGGAACTCAGTACTTC.

The chain uses TRBV7-2 and TRBJ2-7; 12 bases agree with TRBD2. Trimming removed 1 base from V and 7 bases from J; junction bases left unmatched: 5. There are 15 residues in the CDR3. Germline V gene sequence: CDR1 SGHTA, CDR2 FQGNSA. The DNA for the CDR3 is TGTGCCAGCAGCTTAGTGGGACTAGCGGGCGATGAGCAGTACTTC. As protein: CASSLVGLAGDEQYF.

J is TRBJ2-2 and V is TRBV5-1; D remains unclear. V was clipped by 4 bases and J by 2 bases, with 9 bases between them. This CDR3 is built from 14 residues. Germline V gives CDR1 SGHRS, CDR2 YFSETQ. The CDR3 DNA reads TGCGCCAGCAGCCCCCCGGCAAACACCGGGGAGCTGTTTTTT. Its protein is CASSPPANTGELFF.

This sequence joins TRBV6-6 and TRBJ2-7, with 10 nucleotides matching TRBD2. The length of the CDR3 is 16 residues. The V gene end was trimmed by 4 bases and the J gene end by 0 bases; junction bases not matched to a gene: 6. The germline CDR1 and CDR2 sequences are MNHNY and SVGAGI (reference sequence). CDR3 amino acids: CASSFGLAVNSYEQYF. The CDR3, as DNA: TGTGCCAGCAGTTTCGGACTAGCGGTAAACTCCTACGAGCAGTACTTC.